Listed below are T cell receptor beta chains from one sample, sequenced in a study of T cell responses to AZD1222 COVID-19 vaccine. Assay: immunoSEQ multiplex PCR; the TCRdb copy retains only in-frame clones and omits some. The profile shows some 150,000 clones, roughly 92% of them singletons. This material consisted of peripheral blood, taken on day 0 of AZD1222 vaccination. Receptors were obtained from an adult in good health. Both conserved end residues are part of each CDR3. D genes are given only for firm matches. Clone size is not always given. Where it is, it says once, few, many or a class for expanded clones.

.,.,TRBJ2-3,TRBV3-1/TRBV3-2,TGTGCCAGCAGCCAAGAGTCCGATACGCAGTATTTT,CASSQESDTQYF
.,.,TRBJ2-3,TRBV27,TGTGCCAGCAGTCTTGGGACCGGAGATACGCAGTATTTT,CASSLGTGDTQYF
.,.,TRBJ1-3,TRBV4-1,TGCGCCAGCAGCCAAGATTACGGCCCCACTACGGCTGGAAACACCATATATTTT,CASSQDYGPTTAGNTIYF
TRBD2,once,TRBJ2-1,TRBV5-1,TGCGCCAGCAGCTTGGGCGGGAGTGGGTACAATGAGCAGTTCTTC,CASSLGGSGYNEQFF
.,.,TRBJ2-5,TRBV6-5,TGTGCCAGCAGAGACGGAAATCTAGAGACCCAGTACTTC,CASRDGNLETQYF
TRBD1,.,TRBJ2-7,TRBV5-6,TGTGCCAGCAGCTTGGGGCAGGGGGCCTACGAGCAGTACTTC,CASSLGQGAYEQYF
.,.,TRBJ2-5,TRBV19,TGTGCCAGTAGTATAACTTCAGGGCAAGAGACCCAGTACTTC,CASSITSGQETQYF
.,.,TRBJ2-3,TRBV29-1,TGCAGCGTTGGGGGGTCTACGCAGTATTTT,CSVGGSTQYF
TRBD2,.,TRBJ2-2,TRBV6-5,TGTGCCAGCAGTACGGGACTAGCGGGACACGGGGAGCTGTTTTTT,CASSTGLAGHGELFF
TRBD1,.,TRBJ1-3,TRBV10-3,TGTGCCAGCAATCAGGGGGCTGGAAACACCATATATTTT,CASNQGAGNTIYF
.,.,TRBJ1-2,TRBV6-5,TGTGCCAGCAGTTACTCGGGCTATGGCTACACCTTC,CASSYSGYGYTF
.,.,TRBJ1-4,TRBV7-2,TGTGCCAGCAGCTTAGCGATCAGGGGTGCTAATGAAAAACTGTTTTTT,CASSLAIRGANEKLFF
.,.,TRBJ1-3,TRBV30,TGTGCCTGGAGCCCCGGGAGGGGAACGGGGGTAAATCGCGGAAACACCATATATTTT,CAWSPGRGTGVNRGNTIYF
.,.,TRBJ1-1,TRBV2,TGTGCCAGCACCCAAGGCGGTGGCGGGAACACTGAAGCTTTCTTT,CASTQGGGGNTEAFF
.,.,TRBJ2-3,TRBV29-1,TGCAGCGTTAGGGCCGGGGGCCTCACAGATACGCAGTATTTT,CSVRAGGLTDTQYF
.,once,TRBJ1-1,TRBV3-1/TRBV3-2,TGTGCCAGCAGCCAAGTAGGGTTGGGGGTCACTGAAGCTTTCTTT,CASSQVGLGVTEAFF
TRBD2,.,TRBJ2-1,TRBV29-1,TGCAGCGTTATGACTAGCGGGAGGCGTGAGCAGTTCTTC,CSVMTSGRREQFF
.,.,TRBJ1-1,TRBV10-2,TGCGCCAGCAGTGAGTCGGGAGGGCGGAACACTGAAGCTTTCTTT,CASSESGGRNTEAFF
.,.,TRBJ2-3,TRBV7-9,TGTGCCAGCAGCTCATCCCTGGGCACAGATACGCAGTATTTT,CASSSSLGTDTQYF
TRBD2,.,TRBJ2-7,TRBV13,TGTGCCAGCAGCTCACTAGCGGGAGACCCCTACGAGCAGTACTTC,CASSSLAGDPYEQYF
.,.,TRBJ1-1,TRBV30,TGTGCCTGGAGTGTAACAGGGATAGTCACTGAAGCTTTCTTT,CAWSVTGIVTEAFF
.,.,TRBJ1-6,TRBV6-5,TGTGCCAGCAGTTACTTTGGGGGGAATTCACCCCTCCACTTT,CASSYFGGNSPLHF
.,.,TRBJ1-1,TRBV19,TGTGCCAGTAGTATAAACAGGAACACTGAAGCTTTCTTT,CASSINRNTEAFF
.,.,TRBJ2-5,TRBV7-9,TGTGCCAGCAGCCCCACAATTGGGGGGCAAGAGACCCAGTACTTC,CASSPTIGGQETQYF
.,.,TRBJ2-3,TRBV5-1,TGCGCCAGCAGCTTGGACCTACTCACAGATACGCAGTATTTT,CASSLDLLTDTQYF
.,.,TRBJ1-6,TRBV5-1,TGCGCCAGCAGCTTACAGGCTTTGGGGAATTCACCCCTCCACTTT,CASSLQALGNSPLHF
TRBD1,.,TRBJ1-1,TRBV5-1,TGCGCCAGCAGCTCGGGGGCCGGGACAGGGTTCATGAACACTGAAGCTTTCTTT,CASSSGAGTGFMNTEAFF
.,.,TRBJ2-7,TRBV30,TGTGCCTGGAGTCTTGGGCGCGAGCAGTACTTC,CAWSLGREQYF
TRBD1,.,TRBJ2-7,TRBV9,TGTGCCAGCAGCGCCACTACAGGGGTAAGAGGGTACGAGCAGTACTTC,CASSATTGVRGYEQYF
.,.,TRBJ1-5,TRBV3-1/TRBV3-2,TGTGCCAGCAGCCAAGTGCTCAGTTATCAGCCCCAGCATTTT,CASSQVLSYQPQHF
.,.,TRBJ2-7,TRBV20-1,TGCAGTGCCACAGGACAGTACGAGCAGTACTTC,CSATGQYEQYF
.,.,TRBJ2-5,TRBV9,TGTGCCAGCAGCGTAGCAGGGCCCCACCAAGAGACCCAGTACTTC,CASSVAGPHQETQYF
.,.,TRBJ1-2,TRBV10-3,TGTGCCATCAGCGCCTCCGAGGGAGGCTACACCTTC,CAISASEGGYTF
.,.,TRBJ1-1,TRBV11-2,TGTGCCAGCAGCTTAGTTTGGGGGTCAGAAGCTTTCTTT,CASSLVWGSEAFF
.,few,TRBJ1-1,TRBV27,TGTGCCAGCAGTTTAAGTCGCGGGGGGCGCGGCGGAGCTTTCTTT,CASSLSRGGRGGAFF
TRBD1,.,TRBJ2-5,TRBV11-2,TGTGCCAGCAGCCGCAGGGGGCTTGGGGAGACCCAGTACTTC,CASSRRGLGETQYF
TRBD2,.,TRBJ2-7,TRBV4-2,TGTGCCAGCAGCCAAGATCGGGTAGCGGGAGCCTACGAGCAGTACTTC,CASSQDRVAGAYEQYF
.,once,TRBJ1-1,TRBV23-1,TGCGCCAGCAGTCAAATGTACACTGAAGCTTTCTTT,CASSQMYTEAFF
.,.,TRBJ1-2,TRBV30,TGTGCCTGTGACAGCAAGTCCTACTATGGCTACACCTTC,CACDSKSYYGYTF
TRBD2,once,TRBJ2-1,TRBV27,TGTGCCAGCAGTTTCTCCCCTAGCGGTACCTACAATGAGCAGTTCTTC,CASSFSPSGTYNEQFF
.,.,TRBJ1-2,TRBV3-1/TRBV3-2,TGTGCCAGCAGCCAAGTTAGATCTAGATATGGCTACACCTTC,CASSQVRSRYGYTF
TRBD2,.,TRBJ2-1,TRBV30,TGTGCCTGGAACTTAGCGGGAGGAGGGAATGAGCAGTTCTTC,CAWNLAGGGNEQFF
.,.,TRBJ1-1,TRBV12-3/TRBV12-4,TGTGCCAGCTCGGGGTCCCCAACTCGAGCTTTCTTT,CASSGSPTRAFF
.,.,TRBJ2-5,TRBV4-1,TGCGCCAGCAGCCAAGACCCCGGGGGCCAAGAGACCCAGTACTTC,CASSQDPGGQETQYF
.,.,TRBJ1-1,TRBV19,TGTGCCAGTAGTATCGAGGGAGAAGCTGAAGCTTTCTTT,CASSIEGEAEAFF
TRBD1,.,TRBJ1-1,TRBV27,TGTGCCAGCAGTTTAAAATCTCTGTGGGACAGGGGGCGGTTCACTGAAGCTTTCTTT,CASSLKSLWDRGRFTEAFF
.,.,TRBJ1-4,TRBV2,TGTGCCAGCTCCGACCGAGCAACTAATGAAAAACTGTTTTTT,CASSDRATNEKLFF
.,once,TRBJ1-2,TRBV19,TGTGCCAGTAGTATTAGTGGGCAGCTGCTAGGCTACACCTTC,CASSISGQLLGYTF
.,.,TRBJ2-3,TRBV3-1/TRBV3-2,TGTGCCAGCAGCCAAGAGGTCCTCCCAACAGATACGCAGTATTTT,CASSQEVLPTDTQYF
.,.,TRBJ1-1,TRBV2,TGTGCCAGCAACTTGGACGGAGCTGAAGCTTTCTTT,CASNLDGAEAFF
.,.,TRBJ1-5,TRBV7-6,TGTGCCAGCAGCTTAGGTTCAGGAGGTATCCAGCCCCAGCATTTT,CASSLGSGGIQPQHF
TRBD1,.,TRBJ2-1,TRBV5-1,TGCGCCAGCAGCACCGAGACAGGGGAAAAGGTCTTC,CASSTETGEKVF
TRBD1,.,TRBJ2-6,TRBV27,TGTGCCAGCAGAAAGGGGGCTTATGGGGCCAACGTCCTGACTTTC,CASRKGAYGANVLTF
.,.,TRBJ2-5,TRBV20-1,TGCAGTGCTAATGACGTAGAGACCCAGTACTTC,CSANDVETQYF